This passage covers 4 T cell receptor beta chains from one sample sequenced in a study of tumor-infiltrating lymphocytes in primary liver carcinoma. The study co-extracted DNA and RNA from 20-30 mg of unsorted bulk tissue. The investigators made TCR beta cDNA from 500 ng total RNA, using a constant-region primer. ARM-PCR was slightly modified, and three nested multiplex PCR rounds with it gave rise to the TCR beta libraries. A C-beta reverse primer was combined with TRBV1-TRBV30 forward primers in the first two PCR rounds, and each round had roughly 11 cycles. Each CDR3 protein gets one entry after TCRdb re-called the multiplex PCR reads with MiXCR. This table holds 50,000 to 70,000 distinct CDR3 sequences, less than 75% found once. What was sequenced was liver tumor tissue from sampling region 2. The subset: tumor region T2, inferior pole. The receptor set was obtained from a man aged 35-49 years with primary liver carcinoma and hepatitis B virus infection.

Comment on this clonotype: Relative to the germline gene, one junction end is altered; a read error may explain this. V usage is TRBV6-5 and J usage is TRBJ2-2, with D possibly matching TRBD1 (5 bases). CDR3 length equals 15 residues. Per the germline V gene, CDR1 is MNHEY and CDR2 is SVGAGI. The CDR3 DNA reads TGTGCCAGCAGTCCAGTTTTCACGGACACTGGGGAGCTGTTTTTT. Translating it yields CASSPVFTDTGELFF.

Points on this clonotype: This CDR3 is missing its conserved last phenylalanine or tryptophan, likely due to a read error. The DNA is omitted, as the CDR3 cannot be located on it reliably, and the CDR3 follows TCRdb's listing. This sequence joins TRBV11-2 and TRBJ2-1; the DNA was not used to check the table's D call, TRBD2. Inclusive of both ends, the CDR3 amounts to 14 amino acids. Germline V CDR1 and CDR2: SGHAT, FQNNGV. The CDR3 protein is CASSLYRLVSGHFL.

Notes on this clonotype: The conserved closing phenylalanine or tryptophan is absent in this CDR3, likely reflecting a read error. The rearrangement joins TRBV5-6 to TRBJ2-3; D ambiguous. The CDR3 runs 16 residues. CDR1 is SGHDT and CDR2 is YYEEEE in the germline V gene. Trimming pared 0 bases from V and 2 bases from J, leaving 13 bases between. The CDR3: CASSLEVARSTDTQYL. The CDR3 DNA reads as TGTGCCAGCAGCTTGGAGGTAGCCCGGTCCACAGATACGCAGTATCTT.

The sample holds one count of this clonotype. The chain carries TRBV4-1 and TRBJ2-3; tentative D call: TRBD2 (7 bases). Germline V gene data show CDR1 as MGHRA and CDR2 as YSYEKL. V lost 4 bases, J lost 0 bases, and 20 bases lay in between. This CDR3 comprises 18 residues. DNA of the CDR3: TGCGCCAGCAGCCCACCCCGTGTGGCGGGGGCTAGCACAGATACGCAGTATTTT. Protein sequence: CASSPPRVAGASTDTQYF.